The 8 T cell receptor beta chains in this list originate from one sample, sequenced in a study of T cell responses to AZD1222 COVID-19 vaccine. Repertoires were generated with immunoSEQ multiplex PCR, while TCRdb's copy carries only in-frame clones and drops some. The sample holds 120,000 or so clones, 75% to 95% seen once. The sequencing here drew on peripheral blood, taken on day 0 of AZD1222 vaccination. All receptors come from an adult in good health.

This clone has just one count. In DNA, the CDR3 is TGTGCCAGCAGCCTTGACAGGGGGGAGGATGGCTACACCTTC. Translation gives CASSLDRGEDGYTF. This chain links TRBV9 with TRBJ1-2, with TRBD1 matching over 9 bases. CDR1 and CDR2 (germline): SGDLS, YYNGEE. V gave up 4 bases and J gave up 6 bases; unmatched junction bases: 7. The CDR3 is made up of 14 amino acids.

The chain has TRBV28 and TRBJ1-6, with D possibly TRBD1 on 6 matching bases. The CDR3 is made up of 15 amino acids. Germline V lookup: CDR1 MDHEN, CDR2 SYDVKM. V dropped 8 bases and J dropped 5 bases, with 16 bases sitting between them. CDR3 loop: CASSKGHANNSPLHF. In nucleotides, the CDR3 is TGTGCCAGCTCGAAGGGACACGCGAATAATTCACCCCTCCACTTT.

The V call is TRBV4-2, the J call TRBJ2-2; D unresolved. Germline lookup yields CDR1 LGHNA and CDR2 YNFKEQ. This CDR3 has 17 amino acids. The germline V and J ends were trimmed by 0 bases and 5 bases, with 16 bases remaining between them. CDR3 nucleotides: TGTGCCAGCAGCCAAGACTTATGGGGATGGAGTACCGGGGAGCTGTTTTTT. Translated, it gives CASSQDLWGWSTGELFF.

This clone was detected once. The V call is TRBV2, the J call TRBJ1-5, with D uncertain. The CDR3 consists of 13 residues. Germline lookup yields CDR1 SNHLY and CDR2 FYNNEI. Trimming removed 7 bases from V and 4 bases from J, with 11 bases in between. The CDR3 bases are TGTGCCAGCACAGTCCAGCCAAATCAGCCCCAGCATTTT. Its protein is CASTVQPNQPQHF.

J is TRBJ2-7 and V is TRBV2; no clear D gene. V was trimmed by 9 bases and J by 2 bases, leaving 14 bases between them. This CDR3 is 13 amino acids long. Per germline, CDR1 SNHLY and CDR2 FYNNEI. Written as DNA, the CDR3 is TGTGCCAGTGTCCTACCACTTACCTACGAGCAGTACTTC. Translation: CASVLPLTYEQYF.

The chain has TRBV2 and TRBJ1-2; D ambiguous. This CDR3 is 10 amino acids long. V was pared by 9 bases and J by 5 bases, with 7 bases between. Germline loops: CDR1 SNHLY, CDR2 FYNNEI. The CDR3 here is CASRNYGYTF. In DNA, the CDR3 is TGTGCCAGTCGAAATTATGGCTACACCTTC.

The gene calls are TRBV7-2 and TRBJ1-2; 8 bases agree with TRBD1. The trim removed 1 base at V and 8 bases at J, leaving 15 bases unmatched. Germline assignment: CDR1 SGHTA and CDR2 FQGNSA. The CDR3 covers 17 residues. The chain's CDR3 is CASSLGGATGALSGYTF. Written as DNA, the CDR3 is TGTGCCAGCAGCTTAGGGGGTGCGACAGGGGCACTTTCCGGCTACACCTTC.

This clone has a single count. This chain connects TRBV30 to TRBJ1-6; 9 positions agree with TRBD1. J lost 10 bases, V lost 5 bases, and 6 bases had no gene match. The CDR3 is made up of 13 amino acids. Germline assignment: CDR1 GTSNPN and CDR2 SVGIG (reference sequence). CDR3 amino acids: CAWAGTGRSPLHF. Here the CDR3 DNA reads TGTGCCTGGGCCGGGACAGGGCGCTCACCCCTCCACTTT.